The clone carrying this T cell receptor (beta chain) appeared many times. TCRdb passed the RACE reads through MiXCR, listing each CDR3 protein once. The sample shows roughly 34,000 distinct CDR3 sequences, 5% to 8% of them seen only once. The data stem from a study of human T cells and chemical hapten exposure. Time point defined: patch test 1, 2 weeks after DPC sensitization. Treatment of the sample: therapeutic diphenylcyclopropenone sensitization with weekly scalp DPC. Unfractionated whole blood yielded total RNA. At every patch-test visit, blood was drawn before the patch test was applied. This TCR was recovered from a woman aged 25 to 45 with alopecia areata. Some clones in this sample may be carry-over from other donors' samples. The sample here was whole blood, taken in connection with sensitization to the hapten diphenylcyclopropenone (DPC).

The CDR3, as DNA: TGTGCCAGCAGCCAAGAACTACGAGCGGGAGTTTACTACAATGAGCAGTTCTTC. Translation: CASSQELRAGVYYNEQFF. This chain connects TRBV4-2 to TRBJ2-1; 8 nucleotides align to TRBD2. This CDR3 has 18 amino acids. CDR1 is LGHNA and CDR2 is YNFKEQ in the germline V gene. Trimming cost V 0 bases and J 3 bases; bases outside gene matches: 10.